This TCR beta chain was captured by sequencing in a study of CD8+ T cells in alopecia areata. Findings and limits, study-wide: Tissue-resident alphabeta T cells belonging to normal skin likewise get sequenced within scalp specimens. With patients, TCR sharing proved less clear than in mice, a difference possibly related to HLA. Scalp lesions, especially in alopecia totalis/universalis, had higher clonality than normal scalp.

cDNA reverse transcribed from extracted RNA served as the sequencing template. Sequenced by immunoSEQ multiplex PCR; TCRdb stores in-frame clones only, minus some. The sample lists approximately 150,000 clones, about 54% seen once, with 4% to 5.5% in the top ten. This CDR3 is 13 amino acids long. V was cut by 7 bases and J by 0 bases, with 9 bases left in between. In germline, CDR1 is SQVTM, CDR2 ANQGSEA. About this clone: Its antigen is undetermined.

PBMCs yielded sorted CD4+ and CD8+ T cells. The source material was CD4+ T cells sorted from blood. The sequence came from a human donor in good health. The J gene is TRBJ2-2, the V gene TRBV29-1; D remains ambiguous. CDR3 sequence reads: CSATEANTGELFF. Written as DNA, the CDR3 is TGCAGCGCCACCGAGGCGAACACCGGGGAGCTGTTTTTT.